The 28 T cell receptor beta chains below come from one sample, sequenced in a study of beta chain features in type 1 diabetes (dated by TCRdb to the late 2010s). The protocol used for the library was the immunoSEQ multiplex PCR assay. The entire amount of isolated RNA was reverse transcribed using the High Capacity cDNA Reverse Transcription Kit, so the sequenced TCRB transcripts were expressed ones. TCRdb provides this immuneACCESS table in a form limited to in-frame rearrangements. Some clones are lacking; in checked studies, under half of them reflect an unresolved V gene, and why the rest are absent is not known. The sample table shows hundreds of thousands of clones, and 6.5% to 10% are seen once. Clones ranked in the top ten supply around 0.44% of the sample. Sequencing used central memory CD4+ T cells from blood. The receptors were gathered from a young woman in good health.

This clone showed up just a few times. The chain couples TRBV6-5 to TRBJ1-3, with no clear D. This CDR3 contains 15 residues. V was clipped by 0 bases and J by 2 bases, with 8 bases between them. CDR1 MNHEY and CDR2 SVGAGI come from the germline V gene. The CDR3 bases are TGTGCCAGCAGTTACTCAAAGGATGCTGGAAACACCATATATTTT. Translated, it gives CASSYSKDAGNTIYF.

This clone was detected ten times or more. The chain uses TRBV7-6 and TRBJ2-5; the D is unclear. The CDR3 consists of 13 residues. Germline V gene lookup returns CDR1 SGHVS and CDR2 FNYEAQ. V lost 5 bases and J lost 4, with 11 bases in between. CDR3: CASSLPWGETQYF. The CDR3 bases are TGTGCCAGCAGCCTTCCTTGGGGAGAGACCCAGTACTTC.

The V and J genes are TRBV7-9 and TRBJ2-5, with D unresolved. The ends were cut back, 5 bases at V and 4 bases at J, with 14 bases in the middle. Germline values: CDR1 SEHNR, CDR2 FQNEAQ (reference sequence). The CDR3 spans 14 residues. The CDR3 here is CASSQDRFGETQYF. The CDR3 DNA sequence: TGTGCCAGCAGCCAAGATCGGTTCGGAGAGACCCAGTACTTC.

CDR3 loop: CASSLVSSFGTQYF. Written as DNA, the CDR3 is TGTGCCAGCAGCTTAGTTTCAAGTTTCGGTACGCAGTATTTT. The chain joins TRBV7-9 to TRBJ2-3; D uncertain. The CDR3 contains 14 residues. Trimming stripped 1 base from V and 8 bases from J, with 13 bases between. From germline, CDR1 is SEHNR and CDR2 FQNEAQ (reference sequence).

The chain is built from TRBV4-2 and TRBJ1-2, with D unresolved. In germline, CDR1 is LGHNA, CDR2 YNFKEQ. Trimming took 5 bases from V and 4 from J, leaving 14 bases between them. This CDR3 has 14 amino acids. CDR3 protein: CASSLEEKSYGYTF. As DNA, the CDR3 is TGTGCCAGCAGCTTAGAGGAGAAAAGCTATGGCTACACCTTC.

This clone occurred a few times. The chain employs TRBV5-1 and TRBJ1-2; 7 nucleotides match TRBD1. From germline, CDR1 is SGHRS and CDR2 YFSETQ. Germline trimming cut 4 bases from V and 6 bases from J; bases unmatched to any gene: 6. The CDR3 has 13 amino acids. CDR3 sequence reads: CASSTTGTHGYTF. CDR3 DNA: TGCGCCAGCAGCACGACAGGGACTCATGGCTACACCTTC.

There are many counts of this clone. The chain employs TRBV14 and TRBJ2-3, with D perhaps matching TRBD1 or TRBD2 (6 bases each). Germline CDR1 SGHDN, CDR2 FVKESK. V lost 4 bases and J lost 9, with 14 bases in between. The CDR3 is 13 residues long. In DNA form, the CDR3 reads TGTGCCAGCAGCCGGTCGGGGGCGGGCACGCAGTATTTT. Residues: CASSRSGAGTQYF. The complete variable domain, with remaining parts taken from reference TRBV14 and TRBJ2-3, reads EAGVTQFPSHSVIEKGQTVTLRCDPISGHDNLYWYRRVMGKEIKFLLHFVKESKQDESGMPNNRFLAERTGGTYSTLKVQPAELEDSGVYFCASSRSGAGTQYFGPGTRLTVL.

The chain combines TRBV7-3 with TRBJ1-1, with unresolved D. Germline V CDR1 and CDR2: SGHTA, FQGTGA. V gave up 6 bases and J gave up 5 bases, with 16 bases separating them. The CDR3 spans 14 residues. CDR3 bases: TGTGCCAGCAGGCCAAGCCCAAAGGAAACTGAAGCTTTCTTT. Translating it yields CASRPSPKETEAFF.

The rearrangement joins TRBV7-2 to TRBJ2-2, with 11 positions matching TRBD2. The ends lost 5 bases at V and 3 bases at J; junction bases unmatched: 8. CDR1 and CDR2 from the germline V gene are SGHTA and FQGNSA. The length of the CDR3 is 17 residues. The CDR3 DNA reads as TGTGCCAGCAGCGTCGCTGCTAGCGGGAGGTACACCGGGGAGCTGTTTTTT. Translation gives CASSVAASGRYTGELFF.

The CDR3 region has the DNA TGTGCCAGCAGTAGGGCCAACACAGATACGCAGTATTTT. This gives the protein CASSRANTDTQYF. The chain carries TRBV28 and TRBJ2-3; D gene uncertain. This CDR3 is built from 13 residues. The V end was cut by 5 bases, the J end by 2 bases, with 8 bases between. CDR1 is MDHEN and CDR2 is SYDVKM in the germline V gene.

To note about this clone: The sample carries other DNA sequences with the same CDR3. The CDR3 region is CASSQDRRADTQYF. The CDR3 DNA reads TGCGCCAGCAGCCAAGATCGGAGGGCAGATACGCAGTATTTT. The chain has TRBV4-3 and TRBJ2-3; D is perhaps TRBD2 (6 bases). Germline V CDR1 and CDR2: LGHNA, YSLEER. The CDR3 covers 14 residues. V shed 0 bases and J shed 4 bases, with 8 bases lying between them.

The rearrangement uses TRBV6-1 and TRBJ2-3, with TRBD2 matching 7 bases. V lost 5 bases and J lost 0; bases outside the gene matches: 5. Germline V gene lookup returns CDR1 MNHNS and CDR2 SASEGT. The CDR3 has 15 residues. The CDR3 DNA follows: TGTGCCAGCAGTACCGCGGGAGCTAGCACAGATACGCAGTATTTT. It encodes CASSTAGASTDTQYF.

DNA for the CDR3: TGCGCCAGCAGCCGAGGAAAAGGGAACTACGAGCAGTACTTC. Translating gives CASSRGKGNYEQYF. This chain joins TRBV4-3 and TRBJ2-7; no firm D call. With 4 bases removed from V and 3 bases from J, the gap between germline ends came to 13 bases. There are 14 residues in the CDR3. CDR1 and CDR2 (germline): LGHNA, YSLEER.

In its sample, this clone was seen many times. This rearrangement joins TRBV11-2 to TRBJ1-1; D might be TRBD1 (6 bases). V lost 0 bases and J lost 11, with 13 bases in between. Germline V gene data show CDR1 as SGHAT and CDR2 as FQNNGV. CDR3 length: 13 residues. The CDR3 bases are TGTGCCAGCAGCTTAGAAGCTGGGGGGCCGGCTTTCTTT. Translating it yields CASSLEAGGPAFF.

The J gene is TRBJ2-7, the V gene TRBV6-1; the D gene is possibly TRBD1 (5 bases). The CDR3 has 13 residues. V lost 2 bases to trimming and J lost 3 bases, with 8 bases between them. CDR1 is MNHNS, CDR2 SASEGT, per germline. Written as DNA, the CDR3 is TGTGCCAGCAGTGAAAGGGGCCACTACGAGCAGTACTTC. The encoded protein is CASSERGHYEQYF.

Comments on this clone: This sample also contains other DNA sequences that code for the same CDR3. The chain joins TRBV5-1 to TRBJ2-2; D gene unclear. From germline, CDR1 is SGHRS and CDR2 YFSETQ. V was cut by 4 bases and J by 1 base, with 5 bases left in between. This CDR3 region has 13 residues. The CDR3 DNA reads TGCGCCAGCAGCCTGGGGAACACCGGGGAGCTGTTTTTT. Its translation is CASSLGNTGELFF.

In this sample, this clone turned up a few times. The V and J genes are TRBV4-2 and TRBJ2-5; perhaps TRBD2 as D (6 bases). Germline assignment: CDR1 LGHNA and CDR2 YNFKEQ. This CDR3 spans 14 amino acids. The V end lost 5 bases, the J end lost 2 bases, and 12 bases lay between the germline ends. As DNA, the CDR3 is TGTGCCAGCAGCAGAGAAAGCGGGCAAGAGACCCAGTACTTC. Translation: CASSRESGQETQYF.

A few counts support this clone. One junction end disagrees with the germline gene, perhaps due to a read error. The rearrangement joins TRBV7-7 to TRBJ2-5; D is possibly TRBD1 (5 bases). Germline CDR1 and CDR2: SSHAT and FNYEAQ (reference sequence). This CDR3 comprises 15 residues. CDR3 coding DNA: TGTGCTAGCAGCTTTGGTACCACAGGCCAAGAGACCCAGTACTTC. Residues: CASSFGTTGQETQYF.

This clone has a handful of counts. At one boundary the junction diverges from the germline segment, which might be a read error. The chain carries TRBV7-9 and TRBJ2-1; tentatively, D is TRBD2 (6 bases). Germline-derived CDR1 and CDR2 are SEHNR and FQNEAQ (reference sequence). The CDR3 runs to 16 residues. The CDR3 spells CASSQDWVGSRNEQFF. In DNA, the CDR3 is TGCGCCAGCAGCCAAGATTGGGTCGGGAGTCGCAATGAGCAGTTCTTC.

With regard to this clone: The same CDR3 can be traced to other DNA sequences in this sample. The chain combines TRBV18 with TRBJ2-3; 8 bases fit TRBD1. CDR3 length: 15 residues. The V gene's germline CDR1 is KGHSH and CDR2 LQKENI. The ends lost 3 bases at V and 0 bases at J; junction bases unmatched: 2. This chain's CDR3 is CASSPRTGSTDTQYF. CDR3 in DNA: TGTGCCAGCTCACCTAGGACAGGGAGCACAGATACGCAGTATTTT.

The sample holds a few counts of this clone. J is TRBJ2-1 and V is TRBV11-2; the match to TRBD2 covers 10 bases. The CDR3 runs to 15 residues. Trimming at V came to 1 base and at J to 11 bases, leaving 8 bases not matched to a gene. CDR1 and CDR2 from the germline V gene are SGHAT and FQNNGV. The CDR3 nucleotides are TGTGCCAGCAGCTTAGGGAGGACTAGCGGACGTAAGCAGTTCTTC. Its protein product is CASSLGRTSGRKQFF.

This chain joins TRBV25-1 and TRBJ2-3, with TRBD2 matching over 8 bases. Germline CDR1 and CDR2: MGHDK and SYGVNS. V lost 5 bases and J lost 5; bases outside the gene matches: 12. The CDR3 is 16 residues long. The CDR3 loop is CASSITGGPRVDTQYF. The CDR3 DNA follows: TGTGCCAGCAGTATCACGGGAGGGCCTAGGGTAGATACGCAGTATTTT.

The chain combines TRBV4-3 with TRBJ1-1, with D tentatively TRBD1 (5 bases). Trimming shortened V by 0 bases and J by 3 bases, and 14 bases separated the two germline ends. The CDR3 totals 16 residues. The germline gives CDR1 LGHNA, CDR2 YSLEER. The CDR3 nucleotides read TGCGCCAGCAGCCAAGATTGGGCAGGGACGGACACTGAAGCTTTCTTT. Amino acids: CASSQDWAGTDTEAFF.

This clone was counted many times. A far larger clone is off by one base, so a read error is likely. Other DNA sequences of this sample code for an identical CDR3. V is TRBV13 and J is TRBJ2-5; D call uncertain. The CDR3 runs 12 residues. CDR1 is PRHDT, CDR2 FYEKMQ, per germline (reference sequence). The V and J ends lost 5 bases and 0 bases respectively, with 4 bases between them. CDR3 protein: CASSRYQETQYF. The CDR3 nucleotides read TGTGCCAGCAGCCGATACCAAGAGACCCAGTACTTC.

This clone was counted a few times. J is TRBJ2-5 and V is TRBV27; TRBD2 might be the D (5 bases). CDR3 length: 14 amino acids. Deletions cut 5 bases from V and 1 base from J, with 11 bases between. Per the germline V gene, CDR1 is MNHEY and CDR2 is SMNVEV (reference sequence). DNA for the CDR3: TGTGCCAGCAGTCCTACTAGGATCCAAGAGACCCAGTACTTC. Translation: CASSPTRIQETQYF.

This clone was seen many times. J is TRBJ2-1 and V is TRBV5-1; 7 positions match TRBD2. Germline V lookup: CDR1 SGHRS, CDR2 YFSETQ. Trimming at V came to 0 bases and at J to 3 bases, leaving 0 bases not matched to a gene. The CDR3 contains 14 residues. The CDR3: CASSLGDYYNEQFF. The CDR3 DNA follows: TGCGCCAGCAGCTTGGGGGACTACTACAATGAGCAGTTCTTC.

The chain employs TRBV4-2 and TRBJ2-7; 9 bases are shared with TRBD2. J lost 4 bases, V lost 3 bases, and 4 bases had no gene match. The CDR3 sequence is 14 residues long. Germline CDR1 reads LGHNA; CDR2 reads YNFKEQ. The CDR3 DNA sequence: TGTGCCAGCAGCCAGACTAGCGGTTCGTACGAGCAGTACTTC. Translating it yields CASSQTSGSYEQYF.

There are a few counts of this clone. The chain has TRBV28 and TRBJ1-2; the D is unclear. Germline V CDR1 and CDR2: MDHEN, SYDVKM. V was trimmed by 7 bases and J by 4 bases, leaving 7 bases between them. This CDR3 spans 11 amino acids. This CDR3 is CASNLGYGYTF. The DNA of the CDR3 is TGTGCCAGCAACCTAGGCTATGGCTACACCTTC.